What follows are 30 T cell receptor beta chains derived from one specimen sequenced in a study of blood T cell repertoires in COVID-19 (dated by TCRdb to the early 2020s). Receptor libraries were prepared by the immunoSEQ multiplex PCR assay. TCRdb re-hosts the immuneACCESS table, in-frame sequences only. Its copies lack some clones; in the studies checked, an unresolved V gene accounts for under half of them, and the cause for the rest is not known. For this sample the table gives approximately 300,000 clones, of which approximately 88% were detected only once. The biggest ten clones account for 4% to 6% of the sample. Sequencing used PBMCs or T cells enriched from blood (not recorded which). Receptors were obtained from a man in his sixties who had recovered from COVID-19.

V and J are TRBV5-4 and TRBJ2-7; 7 nucleotides align to TRBD1. Germline V gene data show CDR1 as SGHNT and CDR2 as YYREEE (reference sequence). The CDR3 contains 15 residues. V lost 4 bases, J lost 3 bases, and 10 bases stayed unmatched. The CDR3 loop is CASSPMRQGDYEQYF. As DNA, the CDR3 is TGTGCCAGCAGCCCAATGCGACAGGGTGACTACGAGCAGTACTTC. Using reference TRBV5-4 and TRBJ2-7 for the parts outside the CDR3, the full variable domain is ETGVTQSPTHLIKTRGQQVTLRCSSQSGHNTVSWYQQALGQGPQFIFQYYREEENGRGNFPPRFSGLQFPNYSSELNVNALELDDSALYLCASSPMRQGDYEQYFGPGTRLTVT.

This clone was found once. Written as DNA, the CDR3 is TGTGCCAGCAGCTCCCCACGGCGGGAGGGCTACAATGAGCAGTTCTTC. It codes for CASSSPRREGYNEQFF. The chain recombines TRBV5-4 with TRBJ2-1, with 9 bases that match TRBD2. This CDR3 is built from 16 residues. J lost 3 bases, V lost 3 bases, and 7 bases had no gene match. CDR1 is SGHNT, CDR2 YYREEE, per germline (reference sequence).

The chain joins TRBV4-3 to TRBJ2-2; 8 positions match TRBD2. The trim removed 1 base at V and 0 bases at J, leaving 4 bases unmatched. From germline, CDR1 is LGHNA and CDR2 YSLEER. The CDR3 length is 17 residues. The chain's CDR3 is CASSQAPAGANTGELFF. CDR3 DNA: TGCGCCAGCAGCCAAGCCCCAGCGGGAGCGAACACCGGGGAGCTGTTTTTT.

The chain recombines TRBV5-1 with TRBJ1-2; no reliable D call. CDR1 is SGHRS and CDR2 is YFSETQ in the germline V gene. V lost 3 bases and J 6 bases, leaving 21 bases between the germline ends. The CDR3 extends over 16 amino acids. The CDR3, as DNA: TGCGCCAGCAGCTCGCACGGAGACTCAAGCCGGGATGGCTACACCTTC. Its translation is CASSSHGDSSRDGYTF. Together with reference TRBV5-1 and TRBJ1-2, the CDR3 gives the full variable domain: KAGVTQTPRYLIKTRGQQVTLSCSPISGHRSVSWYQQTPGQGLQFLFEYFSETQRNKGNFPGRFSGRQFSNSRSEMNVSTLELGDSALYLCASSSHGDSSRDGYTFGSGTRLTVV.

The CDR3 here is CASRDRGLSNQPQHF. DNA of the CDR3: TGTGCCAGTAGGGATAGGGGACTCAGCAATCAGCCCCAGCATTTT. This chain connects TRBV5-8 to TRBJ1-5; TRBD1 might be the D (5 bases). Germline V lookup: CDR1 SGHTS, CDR2 YDEGEE. V lost 8 bases and J lost 1, with 16 bases in between. The length of the CDR3 is 15 residues.

The chain has TRBV7-9 and TRBJ1-2, with D possibly being TRBD1 (6 bases). CDR1 and CDR2 (germline): SEHNR, FQNEAQ (reference sequence). This CDR3 is built from 13 residues. V was clipped by 4 bases and J by 8 bases, with 14 bases between them. Here the CDR3 DNA reads TGTGCCAGCAGCTCCCCGAGGGGGTACGGCTACACCTTC. Translated, it gives CASSSPRGYGYTF.

This clone was detected only a few times. The chain couples TRBV6-5 to TRBJ1-2; D is perhaps TRBD1 (5 bases). Trimming removed 7 bases from V and 1 base from J, with 7 bases in between. Germline V gene sequence: CDR1 MNHEY, CDR2 SVGAGI. CDR3 length: 12 residues. CDR3 in DNA: TGTGCCAGCACGACAGATAACTATGGCTACACCTTC. Protein sequence: CASTTDNYGYTF.

CDR3 DNA: TGTGCCAGCAGCGGACGGACTAGCGGGACCTACAATGAGCAGTTCTTC. Encoded protein: CASSGRTSGTYNEQFF. This sequence joins TRBV7-6 and TRBJ2-1; 12 bases are shared with TRBD2. Unmatched junction bases numbered 4, after V lost 5 bases and J lost 2 bases. The CDR3 contains 16 residues. Germline V gene data show CDR1 as SGHVS and CDR2 as FNYEAQ.

V is TRBV30 and J is TRBJ2-1, with 8 bases fitting TRBD2. V lost 1 base and J lost 12; bases outside the gene matches: 2. The germline CDR1 and CDR2 sequences are GTSNPN and SVGIG (reference sequence). The CDR3 is made up of 11 amino acids. The CDR3 loop is CAWSALAAQFF. The CDR3 DNA is TGTGCCTGGAGTGCACTAGCGGCGCAGTTCTTC.

In this sample, this clone turned up once. This chain links TRBV19 with TRBJ2-1; the match to TRBD2 covers 13 bases. With V trimmed by 1 base and J by 7 bases, 4 bases remained unmatched. The CDR3 covers 16 residues. The germline V gene encodes CDR1 LNHDA and CDR2 SQIVND (reference sequence). The chain's CDR3 is CASSIGTSGRVNEQFF. The CDR3 DNA sequence: TGTGCCAGTAGTATAGGTACTAGCGGGAGGGTTAATGAGCAGTTCTTC.

This chain connects TRBV3-1 (or the pseudogene TRBV3-2) to TRBJ2-7; D unresolved. CDR1 is LGHDT, CDR2 YNNKEL, per germline (reference sequence). V was pared by 6 bases and J by 0 bases, with 15 bases between. The CDR3 runs 15 residues. The CDR3 loop reads CASSCPRFSSYEQYF. CDR3 coding DNA: TGTGCCAGCAGTTGCCCTAGATTCAGCTCCTACGAGCAGTACTTC.

The chain recombines TRBV30 with TRBJ2-7; TRBD2 might be the D (7 bases). CDR1 is GTSNPN, CDR2 SVGIG, per germline (reference sequence). The CDR3 spans 11 residues. V shed 5 bases and J shed 7 bases, with 12 bases lying between them. CDR3 in DNA: TGTGCCTGGGGGGGAGGGGGAGAGCAGTACTTC. It codes for CAWGGGGEQYF.

The chain combines TRBV19 with TRBJ1-2; D not resolved. The CDR3 loop spans 13 amino acids. The V end lost 5 bases, the J end lost 4 bases, and 11 bases lay between the germline ends. Germline V CDR1 and CDR2: LNHDA, SQIVND (reference sequence). CDR3 in amino acids: CASSSPGGYGYTF. Written as DNA, the CDR3 is TGTGCCAGTAGTTCACCCGGAGGCTATGGCTACACCTTC.

This chain uses TRBV5-5 with TRBJ2-5; 7 nucleotides align to TRBD1. The germline CDR1 and CDR2 sequences are SGHKS and YYEKEE (reference sequence). With V trimmed by 4 bases and J by 4 bases, 4 bases remained unmatched. The CDR3 is 13 residues long. Here the CDR3 DNA reads TGTGCCAGCAGCCGGAACAGGGGAGAGACCCAGTACTTC. Amino acids: CASSRNRGETQYF. The complete variable domain, with remaining parts taken from reference TRBV5-5 and TRBJ2-5, reads DAGVTQSPTHLIKTRGQQVTLRCSPISGHKSVSWYQQVLGQGPQFIFQYYEKEERGRGNFPDRFSARQFPNYSSELNVNALLLGDSALYLCASSRNRGETQYFGPGTRLLVL.

The J gene is TRBJ1-6, the V gene TRBV11-1; D gene ambiguous. This CDR3 region has 13 residues. V shed 1 base and J shed 8 bases, with 6 bases lying between them. Germline loops: CDR1 SGHAT, CDR2 FQDESV (reference sequence). The CDR3 nucleotides are TGTGCCAGCAGCTTAGAAGAGGATTCACCCCTCCACTTT. This sequence encodes CASSLEEDSPLHF.

The chain is built from TRBV6-2 or TRBV6-3 and TRBJ1-3; a possible D gene is TRBD1 (5 bases). The V gene's germline CDR1 is MNHEY and CDR2 SVGEGT. V lost 4 bases and J lost 0, with 10 bases in between. CDR3 length equals 15 residues. In nucleotides, the CDR3 is TGTGCCAGCAGTTCCCTACAGGTCTCTGGAAACACCATATATTTT. This sequence encodes CASSSLQVSGNTIYF.

The rearrangement links TRBV19 to TRBJ1-5; weak D call: TRBD1 (5 bases). The germline CDR1 and CDR2 sequences are LNHDA and SQIVND (reference sequence). The CDR3 is made up of 14 amino acids. Trimming left V 7 bases short and J 5 bases short, with 15 bases between. The CDR3 reads CASMGQGADQPQHF. DNA for the CDR3: TGTGCCAGTATGGGCCAAGGGGCGGATCAGCCCCAGCATTTT.

In its sample, this clone was seen once. V gene TRBV29-1 combines with J gene TRBJ2-3, with 8 bases fitting TRBD2. V gave up 7 bases and J gave up 0 bases; unmatched junction bases: 9. Germline V lookup: CDR1 SQVTM, CDR2 ANQGSEA. The CDR3 is made up of 15 amino acids. The CDR3 loop is CSATRTSRSTDTQYF. CDR3 sequence (DNA): TGCAGCGCCACTAGGACTAGCCGTAGCACAGATACGCAGTATTTT.

The chain combines TRBV7-2 with TRBJ1-6; D is perhaps TRBD1 (6 bases). Germline CDR1 SGHTA, CDR2 FQGNSA. The CDR3 spans 15 residues. Trimming removed 1 base at V and 10 bases at J, with 14 bases between. The CDR3: CASSLGGGGGSPLHF. CDR3 nucleotides: TGTGCCAGCAGCTTAGGGGGAGGGGGGGGCTCACCCCTCCACTTT.

This chain uses TRBV7-9 with TRBJ1-1; TRBD1 aligns across 7 bases. Germline CDR1 SEHNR, CDR2 FQNEAQ (reference sequence). This CDR3 has 14 residues. With 7 bases clipped from V and 6 bases from J, the junction kept 11 bases outside the gene matches. The CDR3 region is CASIKLRGLAEAFF. Written as DNA, the CDR3 is TGTGCCAGCATCAAGCTCAGGGGGTTGGCTGAAGCTTTCTTT.

The chain combines TRBV5-1 with TRBJ1-1, with D uncertain. There are 15 residues in the CDR3. Trimming stripped 0 bases from V and 2 bases from J, with 11 bases between. Germline V gene data show CDR1 as SGHRS and CDR2 as YFSETQ. Written as DNA, the CDR3 is TGCGCCAGCAGCTTGGTGTCCCCTAGCAACACTGAAGCTTTCTTT. Amino acids: CASSLVSPSNTEAFF.

The chain has TRBV19 and TRBJ1-1, with 9 positions matching TRBD1. Germline CDR1 is LNHDA and CDR2 is SQIVND (reference sequence). V was pared by 4 bases and J by 2 bases, with 11 bases of the junction left unmatched. This CDR3 spans 17 amino acids. Here the CDR3 reads CASSTSTGGQINTEAFF. The CDR3 DNA sequence: TGTGCCAGTAGTACGTCGACAGGGGGACAGATCAACACTGAAGCTTTCTTT.

V and J are TRBV4-1 and TRBJ1-2; D is possibly TRBD1 (6 bases). Germline CDR1 MGHRA, CDR2 YSYEKL. The CDR3 loop spans 17 amino acids. V was shortened by 1 base and J by 4 bases, with 19 bases between the two germline ends. The CDR3 loop is CASSQVGGGEAVYGYTF. DNA for the CDR3: TGCGCCAGCAGCCAAGTTGGCGGGGGCGAGGCCGTCTATGGCTACACCTTC.

This chain joins TRBV2 and TRBJ2-7, with TRBD1 identical over 7 bases. The V gene's germline CDR1 is SNHLY and CDR2 FYNNEI. The CDR3 totals 14 residues. Losses at the gene ends were 10 bases for V and 2 bases for J; bases not matched to a gene: 11. The CDR3: CATSGRGRTYEQYF. DNA for the CDR3: TGTGCCACATCGGGCAGGGGGAGAACCTACGAGCAGTACTTC.

The rearrangement uses TRBV7-9 and TRBJ1-2; D gene unclear. The CDR3 spans 16 residues. Trimming cost V 1 base and J 0 bases, with 12 bases left between them. Germline lookup yields CDR1 SEHNR and CDR2 FQNEAQ (reference sequence). DNA for the CDR3: TGTGCCAGCAGCTTAGGGTCCAAAGGAGCTAACTATGGCTACACCTTC. It is translated as CASSLGSKGANYGYTF.

The CDR3 here is CASRGTTGTDYEQYF. For the CDR3, the DNA is TGTGCCAGCAGAGGAACGACAGGGACAGACTACGAGCAGTACTTC. J is TRBJ2-7 and V is TRBV2; the match to TRBD1 covers 7 bases. The CDR3 covers 15 residues. From germline, CDR1 is SNHLY and CDR2 FYNNEI. V shed 6 bases and J 3 bases; nucleotides not matched to a gene: 11.

The chain joins TRBV5-1 to TRBJ1-4, with TRBD1 matching 8 bases. Trimming cost V 0 bases and J 8 bases; bases outside gene matches: 6. The CDR3 is 15 residues long. CDR1 and CDR2 from the germline V gene are SGHRS and YFSETQ. CDR3 amino acids: CASSLGQGAGEKLFF. In DNA, the CDR3 is TGCGCCAGCAGCTTGGGGCAGGGGGCGGGAGAAAAACTGTTTTTT.

The chain employs TRBV3-1 (or the pseudogene TRBV3-2) and TRBJ2-1, with TRBD2 matching 11 bases. CDR3 length equals 20 residues. The germline CDR1 and CDR2 sequences are LGHDT and YNNKEL (reference sequence). V was clipped by 0 bases and J by 8 bases; unmatched bases: 18. The CDR3 nucleotides read TGTGCCAGCAGCCAAGATGGGGAACTAGCGGGAGTAGATATTGGGGATGAGCAGTTCTTC. Its translation: CASSQDGELAGVDIGDEQFF.

The chain is built from TRBV9 and TRBJ2-2, with D hard to call. V was clipped by 1 base and J by 5 bases, with 12 bases between them. This CDR3 region has 15 residues. From germline, CDR1 is SGDLS and CDR2 YYNGEE. In DNA form, the CDR3 reads TGTGCCAGCAGCGTACTTAATGCGAGGACCGGGGAGCTGTTTTTT. This sequence encodes CASSVLNARTGELFF.

V is TRBV18 and J is TRBJ2-3, with D possibly being TRBD2 (5 bases). V was cut by 0 bases and J by 1 base, with 23 bases left in between. The CDR3 totals 20 residues. Germline loops: CDR1 KGHSH, CDR2 LQKENI. CDR3 in amino acids: CASSPPGISVPEFGTDTQYF. In DNA form, the CDR3 reads TGTGCCAGCTCACCACCGGGGATTAGCGTTCCGGAGTTTGGCACAGATACGCAGTATTTT.